This T cell receptor (beta chain) was retrieved from a study of blood T cell repertoires in COVID-19. Study information: Specimens from acute and convalescent COVID-19 originated in the United States, Italy and Spain. From T cells, B-cell-depleted T cells, or PBMCs came the material, which was cDNA or gDNA.

As handled by the study authors: Counts of nucleated cells, estimated from reference gene primer amplification, were obtained. Method: immunoSEQ multiplex PCR; TCRdb's copy keeps in-frame clones and lacks some. The V and J calls and clone size come from that table; D and trimming were worked out from the DNA. The table has 230,000 or so clones, nearly 90% seen once. CDR1 and CDR2 (germline): SGHDN, FVKESK. The V gene lost 1 base and the J gene lost 7 bases, with 8 bases spanning the gap. The CDR3 sequence is 14 residues long. In this sample, this clone turned up a few times. The sequence came from a woman in her thirties or forties who had recovered from COVID-19. This chain links TRBV14 with TRBJ1-6; D perhaps matches TRBD1 (6 bases). Sequencing was performed on peripheral blood. The CDR3 region is CASSQGTANSPLHF. In nucleotides, the CDR3 is TGTGCCAGCAGCCAAGGGACAGCCAATTCACCCCTCCACTTT.